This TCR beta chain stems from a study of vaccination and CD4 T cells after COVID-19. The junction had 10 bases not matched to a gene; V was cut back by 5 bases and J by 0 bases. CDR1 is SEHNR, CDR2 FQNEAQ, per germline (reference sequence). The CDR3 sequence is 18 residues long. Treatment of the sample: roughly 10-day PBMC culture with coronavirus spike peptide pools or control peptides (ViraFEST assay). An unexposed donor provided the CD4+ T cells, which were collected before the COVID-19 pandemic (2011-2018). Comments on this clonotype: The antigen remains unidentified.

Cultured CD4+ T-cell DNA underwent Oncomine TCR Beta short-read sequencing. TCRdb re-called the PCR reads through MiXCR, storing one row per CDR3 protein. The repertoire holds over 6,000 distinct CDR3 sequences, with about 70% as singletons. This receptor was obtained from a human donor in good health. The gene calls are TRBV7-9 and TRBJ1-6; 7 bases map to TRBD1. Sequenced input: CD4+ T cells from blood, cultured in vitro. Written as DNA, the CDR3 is TGTGCCAGCAGCCCTAACAGGGGCCACAGCTCCTATAATTCACCCCTCCACTTT. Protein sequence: CASSPNRGHSSYNSPLHF.